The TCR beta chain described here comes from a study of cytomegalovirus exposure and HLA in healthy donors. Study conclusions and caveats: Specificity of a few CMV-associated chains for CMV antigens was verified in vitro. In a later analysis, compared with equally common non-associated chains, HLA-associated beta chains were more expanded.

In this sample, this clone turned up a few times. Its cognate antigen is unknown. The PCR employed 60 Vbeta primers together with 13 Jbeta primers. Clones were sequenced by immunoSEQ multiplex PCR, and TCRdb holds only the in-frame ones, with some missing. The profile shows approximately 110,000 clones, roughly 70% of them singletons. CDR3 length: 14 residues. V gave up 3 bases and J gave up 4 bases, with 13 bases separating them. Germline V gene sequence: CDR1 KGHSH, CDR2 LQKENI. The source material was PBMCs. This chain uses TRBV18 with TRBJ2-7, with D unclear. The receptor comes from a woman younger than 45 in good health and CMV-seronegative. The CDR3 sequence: CASSPEILIYEQYF. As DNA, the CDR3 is TGTGCCAGCTCACCTGAAATACTAATTTACGAGCAGTACTTC.